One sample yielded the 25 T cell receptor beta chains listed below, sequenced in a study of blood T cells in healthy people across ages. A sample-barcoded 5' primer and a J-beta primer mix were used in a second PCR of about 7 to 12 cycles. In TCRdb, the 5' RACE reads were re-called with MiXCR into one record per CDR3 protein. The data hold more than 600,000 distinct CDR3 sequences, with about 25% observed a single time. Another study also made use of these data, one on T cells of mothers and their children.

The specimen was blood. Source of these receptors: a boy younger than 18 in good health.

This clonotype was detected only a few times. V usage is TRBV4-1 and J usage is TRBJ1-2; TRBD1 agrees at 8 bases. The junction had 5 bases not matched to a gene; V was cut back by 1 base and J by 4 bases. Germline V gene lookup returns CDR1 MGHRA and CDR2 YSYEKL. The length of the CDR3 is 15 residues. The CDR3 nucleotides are TGCGCCAGCAGCCAAGTAACAACAGGGGGCTATGGCTACACCTTC. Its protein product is CASSQVTTGGYGYTF.

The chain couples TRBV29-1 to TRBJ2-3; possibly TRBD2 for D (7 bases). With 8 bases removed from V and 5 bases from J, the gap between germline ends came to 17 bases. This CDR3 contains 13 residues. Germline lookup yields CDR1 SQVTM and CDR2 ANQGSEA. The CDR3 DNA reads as TGCAGCCTCAATGTCGGGGGGCAAGATACGCAGTATTTT. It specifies CSLNVGGQDTQYF.

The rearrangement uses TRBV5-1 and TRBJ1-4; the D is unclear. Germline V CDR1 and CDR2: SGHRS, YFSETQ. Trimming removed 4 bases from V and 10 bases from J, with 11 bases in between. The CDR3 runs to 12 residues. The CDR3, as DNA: TGCGCCAGCAGCCCGGACCCTTCAAAACTGTTTTTT. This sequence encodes CASSPDPSKLFF.

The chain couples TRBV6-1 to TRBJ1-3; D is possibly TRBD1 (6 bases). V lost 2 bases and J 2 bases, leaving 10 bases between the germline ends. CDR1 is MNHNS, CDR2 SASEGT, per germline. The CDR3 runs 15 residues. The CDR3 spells CASSESGGAGNTIYF. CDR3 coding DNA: TGTGCCAGCAGTGAATCGGGGGGCGCTGGAAACACCATATATTTT.

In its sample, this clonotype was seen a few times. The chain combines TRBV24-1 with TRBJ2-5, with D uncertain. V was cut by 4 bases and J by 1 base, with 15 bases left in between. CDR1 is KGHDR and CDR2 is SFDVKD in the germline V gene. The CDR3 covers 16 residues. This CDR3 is CATSDLGPFPQETQYF. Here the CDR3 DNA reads TGTGCCACCAGTGACCTAGGACCGTTCCCCCAAGAGACCCAGTACTTC.

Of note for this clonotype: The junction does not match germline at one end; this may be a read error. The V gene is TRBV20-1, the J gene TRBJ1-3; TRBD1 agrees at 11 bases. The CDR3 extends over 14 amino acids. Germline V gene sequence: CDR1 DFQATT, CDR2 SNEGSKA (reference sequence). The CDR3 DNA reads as TGCAGTGCTGGACAGGGGGCGGATGGAAACACCGTATATTTT. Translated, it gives CSAGQGADGNTVYF.

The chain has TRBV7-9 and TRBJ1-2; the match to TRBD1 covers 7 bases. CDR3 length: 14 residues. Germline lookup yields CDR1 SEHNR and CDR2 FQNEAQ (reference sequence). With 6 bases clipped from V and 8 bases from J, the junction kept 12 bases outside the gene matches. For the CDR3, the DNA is TGTGCCAGCAGTCCCCGACAGGGCGGCGGAGGCTACACCTTC. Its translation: CASSPRQGGGGYTF.

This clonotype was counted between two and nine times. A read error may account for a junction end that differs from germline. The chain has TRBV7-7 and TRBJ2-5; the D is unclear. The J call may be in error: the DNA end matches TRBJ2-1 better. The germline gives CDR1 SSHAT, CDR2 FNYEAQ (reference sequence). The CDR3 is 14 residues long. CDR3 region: CASSLDHNNNEQFF. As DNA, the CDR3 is TGTGCTAGCAGCTTAGATCACAATAACAATGAGCAGTTCTTC.

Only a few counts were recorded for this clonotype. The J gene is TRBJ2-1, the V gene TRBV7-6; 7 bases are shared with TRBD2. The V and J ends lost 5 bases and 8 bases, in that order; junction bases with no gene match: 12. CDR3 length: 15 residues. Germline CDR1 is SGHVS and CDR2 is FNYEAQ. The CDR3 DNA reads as TGTGCCAGCAGCAAAACCGGGACTACGTCGGATGAGCAGTTCTTC. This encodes CASSKTGTTSDEQFF. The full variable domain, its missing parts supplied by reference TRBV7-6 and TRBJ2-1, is GAGVSQSPRYKVTKRGQDVALRCDPISGHVSLYWYRQALGQGPEFLTYFNYEAQQDKSGLPNDRFSAERPEGSISTLTIQRTEQRDSAMYRCASSKTGTTSDEQFFGPGTRLTVL.

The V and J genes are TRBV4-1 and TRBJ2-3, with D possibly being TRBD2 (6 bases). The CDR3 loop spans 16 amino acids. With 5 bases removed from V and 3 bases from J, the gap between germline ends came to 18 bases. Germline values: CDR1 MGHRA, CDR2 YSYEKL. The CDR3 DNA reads TGCGCCAGCAGCGAGGCCGGGACTCACATTACAGATACGCAGTATTTT. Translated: CASSEAGTHITDTQYF.

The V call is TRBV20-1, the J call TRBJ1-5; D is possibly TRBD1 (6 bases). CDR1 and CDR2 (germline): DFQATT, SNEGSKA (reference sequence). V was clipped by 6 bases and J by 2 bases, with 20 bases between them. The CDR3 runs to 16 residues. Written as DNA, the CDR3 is TGCAGTGCCCCCCACGGAGGGGGTGACGGCAATCAGCCCCAGCATTTT. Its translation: CSAPHGGGDGNQPQHF.

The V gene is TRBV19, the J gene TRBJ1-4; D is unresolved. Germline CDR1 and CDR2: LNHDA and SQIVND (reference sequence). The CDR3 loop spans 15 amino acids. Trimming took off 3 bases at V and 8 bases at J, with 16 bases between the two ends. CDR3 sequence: CASSIPSRGGEKLFF. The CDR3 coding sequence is TGTGCCAGTAGTATCCCCTCCCGGGGAGGGGAAAAACTGTTTTTT.

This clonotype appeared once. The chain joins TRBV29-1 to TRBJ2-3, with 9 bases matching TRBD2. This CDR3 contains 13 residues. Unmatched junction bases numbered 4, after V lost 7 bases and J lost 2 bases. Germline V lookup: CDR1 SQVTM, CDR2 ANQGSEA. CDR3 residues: CSDSGGLTDTQYF. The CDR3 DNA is TGCAGCGATAGCGGGGGACTCACAGATACGCAGTATTTT.

This chain's CDR3 is CASSYSVSYEQYF. For the CDR3, the DNA is TGTGCCAGCAGTTACTCAGTATCCTACGAGCAGTACTTC. This sequence joins TRBV6-2 or TRBV6-3 and TRBJ2-5; D remains ambiguous. The J call could be wrong; TRBJ2-7 is a better fit for the DNA end. Germline V gene sequence: CDR1 MNHEY, CDR2 SVGEGT. The CDR3 sequence is 13 residues long.

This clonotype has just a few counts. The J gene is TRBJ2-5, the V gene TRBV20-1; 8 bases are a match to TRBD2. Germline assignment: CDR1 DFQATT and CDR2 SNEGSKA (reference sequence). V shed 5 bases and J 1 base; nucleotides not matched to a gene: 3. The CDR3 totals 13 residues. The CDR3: CSAARGGQETQYF. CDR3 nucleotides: TGCAGTGCTGCTCGGGGGGGCCAAGAGACCCAGTACTTC.

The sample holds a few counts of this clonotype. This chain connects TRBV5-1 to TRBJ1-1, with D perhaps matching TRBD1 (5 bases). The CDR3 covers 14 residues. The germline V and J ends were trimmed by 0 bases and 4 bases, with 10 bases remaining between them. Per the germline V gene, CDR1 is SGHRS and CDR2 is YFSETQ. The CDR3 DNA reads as TGCGCCAGCAGCTTGGCCACAGGTCGCACTGAAGCTTTCTTT. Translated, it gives CASSLATGRTEAFF. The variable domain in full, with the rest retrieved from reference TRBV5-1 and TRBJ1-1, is KAGVTQTPRYLIKTRGQQVTLSCSPISGHRSVSWYQQTPGQGLQFLFEYFSETQRNKGNFPGRFSGRQFSNSRSEMNVSTLELGDSALYLCASSLATGRTEAFFGQGTRLTVV.

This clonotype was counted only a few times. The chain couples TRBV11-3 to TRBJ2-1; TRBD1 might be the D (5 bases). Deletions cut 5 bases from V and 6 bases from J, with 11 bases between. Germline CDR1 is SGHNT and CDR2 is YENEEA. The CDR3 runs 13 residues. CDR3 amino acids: CASSPGAFNEQFF. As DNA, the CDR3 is TGTGCCAGCAGCCCTGGGGCATTCAATGAGCAGTTCTTC.

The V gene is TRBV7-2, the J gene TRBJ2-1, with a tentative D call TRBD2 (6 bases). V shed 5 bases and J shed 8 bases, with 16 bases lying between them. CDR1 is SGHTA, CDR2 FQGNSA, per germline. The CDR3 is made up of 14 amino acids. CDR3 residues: CASSTGLLLDEQFF. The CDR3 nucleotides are TGTGCCAGCAGCACGGGACTCCTTTTGGATGAGCAGTTCTTC.

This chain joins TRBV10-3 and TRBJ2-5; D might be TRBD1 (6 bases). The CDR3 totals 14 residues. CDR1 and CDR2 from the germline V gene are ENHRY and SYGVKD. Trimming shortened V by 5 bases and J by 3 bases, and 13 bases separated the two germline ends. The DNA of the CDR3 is TGTGCCATCAGTCTAGGGGGAAGGAAAGAGACCCAGTACTTC. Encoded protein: CAISLGGRKETQYF.

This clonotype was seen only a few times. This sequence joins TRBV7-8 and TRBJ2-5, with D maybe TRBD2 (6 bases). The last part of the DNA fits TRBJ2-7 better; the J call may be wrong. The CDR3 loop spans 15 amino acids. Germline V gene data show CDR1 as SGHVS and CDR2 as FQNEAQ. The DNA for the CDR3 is TGTGCCAGCAGGGCTGCGGGGCGGGTCGGGAACGAGCAGTACTTC. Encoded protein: CASRAAGRVGNEQYF.

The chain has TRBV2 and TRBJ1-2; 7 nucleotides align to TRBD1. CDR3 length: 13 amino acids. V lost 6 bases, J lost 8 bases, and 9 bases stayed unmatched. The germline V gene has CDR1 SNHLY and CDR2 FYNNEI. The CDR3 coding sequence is TGTGCCAGCAGAGGTCGAGGGGGCGAGGGCTACACCTTC. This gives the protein CASRGRGGEGYTF.

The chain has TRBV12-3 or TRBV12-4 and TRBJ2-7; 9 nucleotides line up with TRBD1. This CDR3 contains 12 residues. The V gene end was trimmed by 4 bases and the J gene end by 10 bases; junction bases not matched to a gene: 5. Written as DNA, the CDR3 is TGTGCCAGCAGTTACCGGGACAGGGAACAGTACTTC. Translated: CASSYRDREQYF.

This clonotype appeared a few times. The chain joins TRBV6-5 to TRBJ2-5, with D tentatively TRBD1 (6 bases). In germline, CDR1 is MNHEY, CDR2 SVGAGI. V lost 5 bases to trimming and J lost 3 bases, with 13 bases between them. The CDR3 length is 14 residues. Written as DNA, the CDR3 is TGTGCCAGCAGTGCGAACAGGGTGGAAGAGACCCAGTACTTC. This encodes CASSANRVEETQYF.

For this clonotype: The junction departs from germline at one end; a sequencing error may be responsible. The CDR3 loop reads CARSPGTKHEQYF. DNA of the CDR3: TGTGCCCGCAGTCCCGGGACCAAGCACGAGCAGTACTTC. The chain carries TRBV12-3 or TRBV12-4 and TRBJ2-7; the D call may be TRBD1 or TRBD2 (5 bases each). The CDR3 extends over 13 amino acids.

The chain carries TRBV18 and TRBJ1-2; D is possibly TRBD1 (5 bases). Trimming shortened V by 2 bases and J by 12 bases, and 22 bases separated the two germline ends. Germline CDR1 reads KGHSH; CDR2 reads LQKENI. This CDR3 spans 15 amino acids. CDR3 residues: CASSPSGPAGTWDTF. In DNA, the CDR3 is TGTGCCAGCTCACCATCGGGCCCAGCGGGGACCTGGGACACCTTC.